The clone carrying this T cell receptor beta chain was seen at least ten times. The antigen remains undetermined. The V and J ends lost 3 bases and 1 base respectively, with 16 bases between them. The CDR3 length is 17 residues. Germline V lookup: CDR1 LGHNA, CDR2 YSLEER. Each CDR3 protein is one row after TCRdb ran MiXCR on the 5' RACE reads. This table has approximately 100,000 distinct CDR3 sequences, about 7.7% appearing once. These data come from a study of CD8 T cells in ankylosing spondylitis. Study results and limitations: Seemingly characteristic of ankylosing spondylitis blood was a TCR beta motif consisting of fewer than 10 highly homologous variants. Enrichment of disease-linked clones was reportedly significant in matched ankylosing spondylitis synovial fluid. CD8+ cells made up the disease-linked clones, which were relatively rare in peripheral blood.

This rearrangement joins TRBV4-3 to TRBJ1-5, with D perhaps matching TRBD1 (6 bases). The sequence derives from a male donor with ankylosing spondylitis or in good health (not recorded which). The material sequenced was blood, either unsorted or a sorted T cell fraction (not recorded which). The CDR3 DNA reads as TGCGCCAGCAGCCAGTCATATAGGAGGGGGAGCAATCAGCCCCAGCATTTT. This codes for CASSQSYRRGSNQPQHF.